This entry lists 8 T cell receptor beta chains sequenced from one sample in a study of breast tumors, draining lymph nodes, adjacent tissues. Samples came from axillary lymph nodes draining the breast cancer. TCRdb redid the calling of the multiplex PCR reads with MiXCR, one entry per CDR3 protein. The sample contains about 300,000 distinct CDR3 sequences, about 33% of which appear only once. The sample taken for sequencing was axillary lymph node tissue. The receptors originated from a female donor with breast cancer. Some clones in this sample may be carry-over from other donors' samples.

In its sample, this clonotype was seen many times. The chain's CDR3 is CASSQATFRANVGPSGNTIYF. As DNA, the CDR3 is TGTGCCAGCAGCCAAGCGACATTCCGGGCCAACGTCGGTCCCTCTGGAAACACCATATATTTT. This chain joins TRBV4-2 and TRBJ1-3, with unresolved D. The CDR3 covers 21 residues. CDR1 LGHNA and CDR2 YNFKEQ come from the germline V gene. Trimming cost V 1 base and J 0 bases, with 25 bases left between them.

This clonotype was found many times. This rearrangement joins TRBV5-1 to TRBJ2-5; TRBD2 matches at 10 bases. The V gene's germline CDR1 is SGHRS and CDR2 YFSETQ. The junction had 4 bases not matched to a gene; V was cut back by 5 bases and J by 3 bases. The CDR3 runs 14 residues. The CDR3 DNA follows: TGCGCCAGCAGGCTCGGACTAGCGGAAGAGACCCAGTACTTC. Protein product: CASRLGLAEETQYF.

In its sample, this clonotype was seen a few times. This chain links TRBV3-1 with TRBJ2-1; 8 nucleotides align to TRBD2. Trimming removed 0 bases from V and 4 bases from J; junction bases left unmatched: 5. The CDR3 totals 16 residues. CDR1 and CDR2 from the germline V gene are LGHDT and YNNKEL (reference sequence). The CDR3 DNA sequence: TGTGCCAGCAGCCAAGAGAGCGGGAGAAGGTACAATGAGCAGTTCTTC. Its translation: CASSQESGRRYNEQFF.

The CDR3 here is CSAKKSGGTGELFF. The DNA for the CDR3 is TGCAGTGCTAAGAAGTCGGGGGGCACCGGGGAGCTGTTTTTT. The chain links TRBV20-1 to TRBJ2-2, with TRBD2 matching over 7 bases. Germline V CDR1 and CDR2: DFQATT, SNEGSKA (reference sequence). There are 14 residues in the CDR3. Unmatched junction bases numbered 6, after V lost 4 bases and J lost 4 bases.

In its sample, this clonotype was seen many times. The chain employs TRBV13 and TRBJ1-4; 10 nucleotides agree with TRBD1. Germline V gives CDR1 PRHDT, CDR2 FYEKMQ (reference sequence). The CDR3 runs 15 residues. V trimming: 4 bases; J trimming: 5 bases; junction bases outside the gene matches: 4. The CDR3 DNA follows: TGTGCCAGCAGCTCCGGACAGGGGGAGAATGAAAAACTGTTTTTT. Amino acid sequence: CASSSGQGENEKLFF.

This clonotype was seen many times. This chain uses TRBV6-1 with TRBJ1-6; D not certain. With 8 bases removed from V and 9 bases from J, the gap between germline ends came to 11 bases. This CDR3 has 12 amino acids. The V gene's germline CDR1 is MNHNS and CDR2 SASEGT. The CDR3 DNA follows: TGTGCCAGCTTATTCCTGGGTTCACCCCTCCACTTT. This translates into CASLFLGSPLHF.

This clonotype turned up a few times. The CDR3 coding sequence is TGTGCCAGCAGCGTCGGGCTGTGCTCTGGGGCCAACGTCCTGACTTTC. Its protein product is CASSVGLCSGANVLTF. The V call is TRBV9, the J call TRBJ2-6; no clear D. With 2 bases removed from V and 0 bases from J, the gap between germline ends came to 9 bases. Per germline, CDR1 SGDLS and CDR2 YYNGEE. The CDR3 is 16 amino acids.

This clonotype occurred many times. CDR3 nucleotides: TGTGCCAGTAGTGCTGGGACAGGGGGGAGAGACGAGCAGTACTTC. It translates to CASSAGTGGRDEQYF. The chain combines TRBV19 with TRBJ2-7, with 11 bases fitting TRBD1. V lost 5 bases and J lost 5; bases outside the gene matches: 8. Germline CDR1 and CDR2: LNHDA and SQIVND (reference sequence). The CDR3 contains 15 residues. Full variable domain (rest looked up from reference TRBV19 and TRBJ2-7): DGGITQSPKYLFRKEGQNVTLSCEQNLNHDAMYWYRQDPGQGLRLIYYSQIVNDFQKGDIAEGYSVSREKKESFPLTVTSAQKNPTAFYLCASSAGTGGRDEQYFGPGTRLTVT.